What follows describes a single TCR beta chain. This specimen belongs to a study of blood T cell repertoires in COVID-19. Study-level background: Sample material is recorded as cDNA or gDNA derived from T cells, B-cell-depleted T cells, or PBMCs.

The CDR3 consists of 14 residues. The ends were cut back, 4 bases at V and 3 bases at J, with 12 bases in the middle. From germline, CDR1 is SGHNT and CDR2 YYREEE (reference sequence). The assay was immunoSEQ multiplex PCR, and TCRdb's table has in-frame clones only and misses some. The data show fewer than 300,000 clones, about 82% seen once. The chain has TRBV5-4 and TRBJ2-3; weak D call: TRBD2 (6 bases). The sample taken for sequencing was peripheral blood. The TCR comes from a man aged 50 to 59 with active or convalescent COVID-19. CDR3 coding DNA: TGTGCCAGCAGCCCCGGGGAGGTGACAGATACGCAGTATTTT. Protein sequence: CASSPGEVTDTQYF.